These 27 T cell receptor beta chains originate from one sample sequenced in a study of blood T cells in healthy people across ages. Alongside a J-beta primer mix, a sample-barcoded 5' primer served in a second PCR lasting about 7 to 12 cycles. MiXCR, applied by TCRdb to the 5' RACE reads, yields one record per CDR3 protein. The table records about 780,000 distinct CDR3 sequences, about a quarter of them present only once. These records were also assigned to another study, of T cells of mothers and their children.

Sequenced sample: blood. The source is a boy between 10 and 17 years old in good health.

This clonotype appeared a few times. The CDR3 sequence is CASSPTAMTVMGSYEQYF. The CDR3 DNA follows: TGTGCCAGCTCACCGACAGCAATGACAGTGATGGGCTCCTACGAGCAGTACTTC. The gene calls are TRBV18 and TRBJ2-7; TRBD1 might be the D (5 bases). In germline, CDR1 is KGHSH, CDR2 LQKENI. The germline V and J ends were trimmed by 3 bases and 0 bases, with 21 bases remaining between them. CDR3 length: 18 residues.

The chain combines TRBV2 with TRBJ2-3, with D perhaps TRBD1 (5 bases). This CDR3 spans 14 amino acids. Trimming took off 7 bases at V and 4 bases at J, with 15 bases between the two ends. Germline V gene data show CDR1 as SNHLY and CDR2 as FYNNEI. The DNA of the CDR3 is TGTGCCAGCACAGCAGACAGTCTCGCAGATACGCAGTATTTT. Translating gives CASTADSLADTQYF.

The V gene is TRBV6-1, the J gene TRBJ1-5, with D possibly TRBD1 on 5 matching bases. Germline CDR1 and CDR2: MNHNS and SASEGT. The CDR3 totals 14 residues. The V end was cut by 7 bases, the J end by 2 bases, with 12 bases between. As DNA, the CDR3 is TGTGCCAGCAACGACTTGACAGGCAATCAGCCCCAGCATTTT. Translation gives CASNDLTGNQPQHF.

The CDR3 DNA follows: TGTGCCAGCAGGAGGTATGGTGGGTCGGCTTTTAGCAATCAGCCCCAGCATTTT. Translated, it gives CASRRYGGSAFSNQPQHF. J is TRBJ1-5 and V is TRBV28, with unresolved D. The V gene's germline CDR1 is MDHEN and CDR2 SYDVKM. This CDR3 has 18 residues. The ends were cut back, 6 bases at V and 0 bases at J, with 21 bases in the middle.

The CDR3 here is CASSPSLAGGAEAFF. DNA for the CDR3: TGTGCCAGCAGCCCTTCCCTCGCGGGGGGGGCTGAAGCTTTCTTT. The chain is built from TRBV3-1 and TRBJ1-1; perhaps TRBD1 as D (5 bases). Trimming left V 4 bases short and J 6 bases short, with 18 bases between. In germline, CDR1 is LGHDT, CDR2 YNNKEL (reference sequence). The CDR3 is 15 amino acids.

The chain uses TRBV20-1 and TRBJ2-2; D is perhaps TRBD1 or TRBD2 (5 bases each). The V end was cut by 1 base, the J end by 6 bases, with 12 bases between. The germline V gene has CDR1 DFQATT and CDR2 SNEGSKA (reference sequence). The CDR3 loop spans 14 amino acids. The CDR3 DNA reads TGCAGTGCTAGAGCGGGGAGAGGGGCCGGGGAGCTGTTTTTT. Residues: CSARAGRGAGELFF.

The V gene is TRBV28, the J gene TRBJ2-2, with D tentatively TRBD2 (5 bases). The CDR3 covers 15 residues. The germline V and J ends were trimmed by 7 bases and 4 bases, with 16 bases remaining between them. Germline loops: CDR1 MDHEN, CDR2 SYDVKM. The CDR3 DNA sequence: TGTGCCAGCAAGGTGAGGGTTCCGACCACCGGGGAGCTGTTTTTT. Protein: CASKVRVPTTGELFF.

J is TRBJ1-3 and V is TRBV5-5, with 7 bases identical to TRBD1. This CDR3 region has 15 residues. The V gene's germline CDR1 is SGHKS and CDR2 YYEKEE (reference sequence). The V and J ends lost 0 bases and 3 bases, in that order; junction bases with no gene match: 3. The CDR3, as DNA: TGTGCCAGCAGCTTGGCCGGGACAGTTGGAAACACCATATATTTT. It translates to CASSLAGTVGNTIYF.

The chain is built from TRBV25-1 and TRBJ2-7, with D possibly matching TRBD2 (6 bases). Germline CDR1 and CDR2: MGHDK and SYGVNS. Trimming pared 3 bases from V and 3 bases from J, leaving 15 bases between. The CDR3 consists of 15 residues. The CDR3 spells CASSDCGGARYEQYF. The CDR3, as DNA: TGTGCCAGCAGTGATTGCGGAGGGGCTCGCTACGAGCAGTACTTC.

The rearrangement links TRBV12-5 to TRBJ1-4; 7 bases are shared with TRBD1. Looked up from germline, CDR1 is LGHNT and CDR2 is FRNRAP. V gave up 0 bases and J gave up 13 bases; unmatched junction bases: 2. This CDR3 has 12 amino acids. Written as DNA, the CDR3 is TGTGCTAGTGGTTTGGTGGGACAGAGACTGTTTTTT. Protein product: CASGLVGQRLFF. The full variable domain, with the rest looked up from reference TRBV12-5 and TRBJ1-4, is DARVTQTPRHKVTEMGQEVTMRCQPILGHNTVFWYRQTMMQGLELLAYFRNRAPLDDSGMPKDRFSAEMPDATLATLKIQPSEPRDSAVYFCASGLVGQRLFFGSGTQLSVL.

V is TRBV10-1 and J is TRBJ2-2; 8 bases agree with TRBD2. V was pared by 0 bases and J by 0 bases, with 3 bases of the junction left unmatched. Germline CDR1 WNHNN, CDR2 SYGVQD (reference sequence). CDR3 length: 17 amino acids. This chain's CDR3 is CASSESLAGSNTGELFF. The DNA of the CDR3 is TGCGCCAGCAGTGAGTCCCTAGCGGGCTCGAACACCGGGGAGCTGTTTTTT.

CDR3 bases: TGTGCCACCAGCAGAGAAAAACCTAGGGGAGAGACCCAGTACTTC. Its protein is CATSREKPRGETQYF. The genes are TRBV15 and TRBJ2-5; possibly TRBD1 for D (5 bases). The CDR3 runs 15 residues. The V end lost 0 bases, the J end lost 4 bases, and 12 bases lay between the germline ends. Germline V gene lookup returns CDR1 LNHNV and CDR2 YYDKDF (reference sequence).

The chain combines TRBV4-1 with TRBJ2-2; 8 bases map to TRBD1. There are 15 residues in the CDR3. V gave up 5 bases and J gave up 8 bases; unmatched junction bases: 10. Germline V gives CDR1 MGHRA, CDR2 YSYEKL. The CDR3 region has the DNA TGCGCCAGCAGCTTGGGGGACAGGAGCACAGGGGAGCTGTTTTTT. Encoded protein: CASSLGDRSTGELFF.

The rearrangement links TRBV12-3 or TRBV12-4 to TRBJ2-1, with 13 bases identical to TRBD2. The V gene end was trimmed by 1 base and the J gene end by 5 bases; junction bases not matched to a gene: 17. CDR3 length equals 21 residues. The DNA for the CDR3 is TGTGCCAGCAGTTTAGGGGAGGGGAGACTAGCGGGGGGAACACCTCACAATGAGCAGTTCTTC. This gives the protein CASSLGEGRLAGGTPHNEQFF.

The gene calls are TRBV12-3 or TRBV12-4 and TRBJ1-4; no clear D gene. V gave up 7 bases and J gave up 1 base, with 4 bases separating them. This CDR3 spans 12 amino acids. The CDR3: CASTLTNEKLFF. DNA of the CDR3: TGTGCCAGCACCTTAACTAATGAAAAACTGTTTTTT.

The J gene is TRBJ1-1, the V gene TRBV29-1; D gene unclear. The CDR3 contains 11 residues. Germline CDR1 and CDR2: SQVTM and ANQGSEA. V lost 4 bases and J 7 bases, leaving 10 bases between the germline ends. CDR3 nucleotides: TGCAGCGTTGTCCCCAGGAGTGAAGCTTTCTTT. Its protein is CSVVPRSEAFF.

This clonotype has more than one count but fewer than ten. The chain has TRBV5-5 and TRBJ2-1; maybe TRBD1 (6 bases). V lost 4 bases and J 1 base, leaving 12 bases between the germline ends. The CDR3 totals 15 residues. Germline assignment: CDR1 SGHKS and CDR2 YYEKEE (reference sequence). The CDR3 spells CASSPTGTSYNEQFF. For the CDR3, the DNA is TGTGCCAGCAGCCCGACCGGGACATCCTACAATGAGCAGTTCTTC.

V usage is TRBV20-1 and J usage is TRBJ2-5; 8 nucleotides align to TRBD2. With the DNA end fitting TRBJ2-7 better, the J assignment may be wrong. From germline, CDR1 is DFQATT and CDR2 SNEGSKA (reference sequence). The CDR3 runs to 13 residues. As DNA, the CDR3 is TGCAGTGGTGGGGAGCGGGGGACCTACGAGCAGTACTTC. Translated, it gives CSGGERGTYEQYF.

The chain has TRBV6-5 and TRBJ2-1; D is possibly TRBD2 (5 bases). The last part of the DNA fits TRBJ2-7 better; the J call may be wrong. This CDR3 has 13 amino acids. Germline CDR1 MNHEY, CDR2 SVGAGI. CDR3 loop: CASSRRVRGEQYF. The CDR3 DNA reads as TGTGCCAGCAGTCGTAGAGTTAGAGGGGAGCAGTACTTC.

This clonotype showed up just a few times. V usage is TRBV4-1 and J usage is TRBJ2-1; D may match TRBD1 or TRBD2 (5 bases each). The CDR3 sequence is 15 residues long. CDR1 is MGHRA and CDR2 is YSYEKL in the germline V gene. Deletions cut 3 bases from V and 5 bases from J, with 14 bases between. CDR3 protein: CASSHGTTLNNEQFF. The CDR3 DNA reads TGCGCCAGCAGCCACGGGACCACCCTTAACAATGAGCAGTTCTTC.

This sequence joins TRBV20-1 and TRBJ2-4; 11 bases are shared with TRBD2. Trimming removed 5 bases from V and 0 bases from J; junction bases left unmatched: 12. CDR1 is DFQATT, CDR2 SNEGSKA, per germline (reference sequence). The CDR3 contains 18 residues. The CDR3 spells CSALLTSGVDLAKNIQYF. In DNA, the CDR3 is TGCAGTGCTCTCTTGACTAGCGGGGTAGACCTAGCCAAAAACATTCAGTACTTC.

The V and J genes are TRBV27 and TRBJ2-7; no definite D call. V was clipped by 3 bases and J by 0 bases, with 12 bases between them. The CDR3 contains 15 residues. Germline V gives CDR1 MNHEY, CDR2 SMNVEV (reference sequence). CDR3 coding DNA: TGTGCCAGCAGTTTGAAGGCGTCAAGCTCCTACGAGCAGTACTTC. Its protein product is CASSLKASSSYEQYF.

Notes on this clonotype: The junction departs from the called germline gene at one end, perhaps through a read error. The V and J genes are TRBV28 and TRBJ2-7; D gene uncertain. The CDR3 totals 11 residues. CDR1 is MDHEN, CDR2 SYDVKM, per germline. CDR3 coding DNA: TGTGCCGGCAGTTTATATAACGAGCAGTACTTC. This encodes CAGSLYNEQYF. Full variable domain (missing parts from reference TRBV28 and TRBJ2-7): DVKVTQSSRYLVKRTGEKVFLECVQDMDHENMFWYRQDPGLGLRLIYFSYDVKMKEKGDIPEGYSVSREKKERFSLILESASTNQTSMYLCAGSLYNEQYFGPGTRLTVT.

The chain recombines TRBV6-1 with TRBJ2-4; 8 nucleotides align to TRBD1. Germline V gene lookup returns CDR1 MNHNS and CDR2 SASEGT. After removal of 0 bases from V and 1 base from J, the junction contained 14 bases not matched to a gene. The CDR3 is 20 amino acids. CDR3: CASSEAWRQGLANAKNIQYF. Written as DNA, the CDR3 is TGTGCCAGCAGTGAAGCGTGGAGACAGGGGCTAGCAAACGCCAAAAACATTCAGTACTTC.

This clonotype has a handful of counts. V gene TRBV6-5 combines with J gene TRBJ2-2; D uncertain. CDR3 size: 13 residues. The V end lost 11 bases, the J end lost 7 bases, and 17 bases lay between the germline ends. Germline CDR1 and CDR2: MNHEY and SVGAGI. This CDR3 reads CALGRRAGGELFF. The CDR3 DNA reads TGTGCCTTAGGTAGAAGAGCAGGCGGGGAGCTGTTTTTT.

This chain links TRBV7-9 with TRBJ2-5, with 12 bases identical to TRBD1. Germline V gives CDR1 SEHNR, CDR2 FQNEAQ (reference sequence). After removal of 4 bases from V and 4 bases from J, the junction contained 10 bases not matched to a gene. The CDR3 sequence is 17 residues long. The CDR3 bases are TGTGCCAGCAGCTCCGACACTCGGGACAGGGGGCCAGAGACCCAGTACTTC. As protein: CASSSDTRDRGPETQYF.

This clonotype was counted between two and nine times. This chain links TRBV5-8 with TRBJ1-6; D call uncertain. Germline V gene lookup returns CDR1 SGHTS and CDR2 YDEGEE. CDR3 size: 13 residues. V dropped 2 bases and J dropped 6 bases, with 6 bases sitting between them. The CDR3 nucleotides are TGTGCCAGCAGCTTCGGTTTTAATTCACCCCTCCACTTT. Residues: CASSFGFNSPLHF.